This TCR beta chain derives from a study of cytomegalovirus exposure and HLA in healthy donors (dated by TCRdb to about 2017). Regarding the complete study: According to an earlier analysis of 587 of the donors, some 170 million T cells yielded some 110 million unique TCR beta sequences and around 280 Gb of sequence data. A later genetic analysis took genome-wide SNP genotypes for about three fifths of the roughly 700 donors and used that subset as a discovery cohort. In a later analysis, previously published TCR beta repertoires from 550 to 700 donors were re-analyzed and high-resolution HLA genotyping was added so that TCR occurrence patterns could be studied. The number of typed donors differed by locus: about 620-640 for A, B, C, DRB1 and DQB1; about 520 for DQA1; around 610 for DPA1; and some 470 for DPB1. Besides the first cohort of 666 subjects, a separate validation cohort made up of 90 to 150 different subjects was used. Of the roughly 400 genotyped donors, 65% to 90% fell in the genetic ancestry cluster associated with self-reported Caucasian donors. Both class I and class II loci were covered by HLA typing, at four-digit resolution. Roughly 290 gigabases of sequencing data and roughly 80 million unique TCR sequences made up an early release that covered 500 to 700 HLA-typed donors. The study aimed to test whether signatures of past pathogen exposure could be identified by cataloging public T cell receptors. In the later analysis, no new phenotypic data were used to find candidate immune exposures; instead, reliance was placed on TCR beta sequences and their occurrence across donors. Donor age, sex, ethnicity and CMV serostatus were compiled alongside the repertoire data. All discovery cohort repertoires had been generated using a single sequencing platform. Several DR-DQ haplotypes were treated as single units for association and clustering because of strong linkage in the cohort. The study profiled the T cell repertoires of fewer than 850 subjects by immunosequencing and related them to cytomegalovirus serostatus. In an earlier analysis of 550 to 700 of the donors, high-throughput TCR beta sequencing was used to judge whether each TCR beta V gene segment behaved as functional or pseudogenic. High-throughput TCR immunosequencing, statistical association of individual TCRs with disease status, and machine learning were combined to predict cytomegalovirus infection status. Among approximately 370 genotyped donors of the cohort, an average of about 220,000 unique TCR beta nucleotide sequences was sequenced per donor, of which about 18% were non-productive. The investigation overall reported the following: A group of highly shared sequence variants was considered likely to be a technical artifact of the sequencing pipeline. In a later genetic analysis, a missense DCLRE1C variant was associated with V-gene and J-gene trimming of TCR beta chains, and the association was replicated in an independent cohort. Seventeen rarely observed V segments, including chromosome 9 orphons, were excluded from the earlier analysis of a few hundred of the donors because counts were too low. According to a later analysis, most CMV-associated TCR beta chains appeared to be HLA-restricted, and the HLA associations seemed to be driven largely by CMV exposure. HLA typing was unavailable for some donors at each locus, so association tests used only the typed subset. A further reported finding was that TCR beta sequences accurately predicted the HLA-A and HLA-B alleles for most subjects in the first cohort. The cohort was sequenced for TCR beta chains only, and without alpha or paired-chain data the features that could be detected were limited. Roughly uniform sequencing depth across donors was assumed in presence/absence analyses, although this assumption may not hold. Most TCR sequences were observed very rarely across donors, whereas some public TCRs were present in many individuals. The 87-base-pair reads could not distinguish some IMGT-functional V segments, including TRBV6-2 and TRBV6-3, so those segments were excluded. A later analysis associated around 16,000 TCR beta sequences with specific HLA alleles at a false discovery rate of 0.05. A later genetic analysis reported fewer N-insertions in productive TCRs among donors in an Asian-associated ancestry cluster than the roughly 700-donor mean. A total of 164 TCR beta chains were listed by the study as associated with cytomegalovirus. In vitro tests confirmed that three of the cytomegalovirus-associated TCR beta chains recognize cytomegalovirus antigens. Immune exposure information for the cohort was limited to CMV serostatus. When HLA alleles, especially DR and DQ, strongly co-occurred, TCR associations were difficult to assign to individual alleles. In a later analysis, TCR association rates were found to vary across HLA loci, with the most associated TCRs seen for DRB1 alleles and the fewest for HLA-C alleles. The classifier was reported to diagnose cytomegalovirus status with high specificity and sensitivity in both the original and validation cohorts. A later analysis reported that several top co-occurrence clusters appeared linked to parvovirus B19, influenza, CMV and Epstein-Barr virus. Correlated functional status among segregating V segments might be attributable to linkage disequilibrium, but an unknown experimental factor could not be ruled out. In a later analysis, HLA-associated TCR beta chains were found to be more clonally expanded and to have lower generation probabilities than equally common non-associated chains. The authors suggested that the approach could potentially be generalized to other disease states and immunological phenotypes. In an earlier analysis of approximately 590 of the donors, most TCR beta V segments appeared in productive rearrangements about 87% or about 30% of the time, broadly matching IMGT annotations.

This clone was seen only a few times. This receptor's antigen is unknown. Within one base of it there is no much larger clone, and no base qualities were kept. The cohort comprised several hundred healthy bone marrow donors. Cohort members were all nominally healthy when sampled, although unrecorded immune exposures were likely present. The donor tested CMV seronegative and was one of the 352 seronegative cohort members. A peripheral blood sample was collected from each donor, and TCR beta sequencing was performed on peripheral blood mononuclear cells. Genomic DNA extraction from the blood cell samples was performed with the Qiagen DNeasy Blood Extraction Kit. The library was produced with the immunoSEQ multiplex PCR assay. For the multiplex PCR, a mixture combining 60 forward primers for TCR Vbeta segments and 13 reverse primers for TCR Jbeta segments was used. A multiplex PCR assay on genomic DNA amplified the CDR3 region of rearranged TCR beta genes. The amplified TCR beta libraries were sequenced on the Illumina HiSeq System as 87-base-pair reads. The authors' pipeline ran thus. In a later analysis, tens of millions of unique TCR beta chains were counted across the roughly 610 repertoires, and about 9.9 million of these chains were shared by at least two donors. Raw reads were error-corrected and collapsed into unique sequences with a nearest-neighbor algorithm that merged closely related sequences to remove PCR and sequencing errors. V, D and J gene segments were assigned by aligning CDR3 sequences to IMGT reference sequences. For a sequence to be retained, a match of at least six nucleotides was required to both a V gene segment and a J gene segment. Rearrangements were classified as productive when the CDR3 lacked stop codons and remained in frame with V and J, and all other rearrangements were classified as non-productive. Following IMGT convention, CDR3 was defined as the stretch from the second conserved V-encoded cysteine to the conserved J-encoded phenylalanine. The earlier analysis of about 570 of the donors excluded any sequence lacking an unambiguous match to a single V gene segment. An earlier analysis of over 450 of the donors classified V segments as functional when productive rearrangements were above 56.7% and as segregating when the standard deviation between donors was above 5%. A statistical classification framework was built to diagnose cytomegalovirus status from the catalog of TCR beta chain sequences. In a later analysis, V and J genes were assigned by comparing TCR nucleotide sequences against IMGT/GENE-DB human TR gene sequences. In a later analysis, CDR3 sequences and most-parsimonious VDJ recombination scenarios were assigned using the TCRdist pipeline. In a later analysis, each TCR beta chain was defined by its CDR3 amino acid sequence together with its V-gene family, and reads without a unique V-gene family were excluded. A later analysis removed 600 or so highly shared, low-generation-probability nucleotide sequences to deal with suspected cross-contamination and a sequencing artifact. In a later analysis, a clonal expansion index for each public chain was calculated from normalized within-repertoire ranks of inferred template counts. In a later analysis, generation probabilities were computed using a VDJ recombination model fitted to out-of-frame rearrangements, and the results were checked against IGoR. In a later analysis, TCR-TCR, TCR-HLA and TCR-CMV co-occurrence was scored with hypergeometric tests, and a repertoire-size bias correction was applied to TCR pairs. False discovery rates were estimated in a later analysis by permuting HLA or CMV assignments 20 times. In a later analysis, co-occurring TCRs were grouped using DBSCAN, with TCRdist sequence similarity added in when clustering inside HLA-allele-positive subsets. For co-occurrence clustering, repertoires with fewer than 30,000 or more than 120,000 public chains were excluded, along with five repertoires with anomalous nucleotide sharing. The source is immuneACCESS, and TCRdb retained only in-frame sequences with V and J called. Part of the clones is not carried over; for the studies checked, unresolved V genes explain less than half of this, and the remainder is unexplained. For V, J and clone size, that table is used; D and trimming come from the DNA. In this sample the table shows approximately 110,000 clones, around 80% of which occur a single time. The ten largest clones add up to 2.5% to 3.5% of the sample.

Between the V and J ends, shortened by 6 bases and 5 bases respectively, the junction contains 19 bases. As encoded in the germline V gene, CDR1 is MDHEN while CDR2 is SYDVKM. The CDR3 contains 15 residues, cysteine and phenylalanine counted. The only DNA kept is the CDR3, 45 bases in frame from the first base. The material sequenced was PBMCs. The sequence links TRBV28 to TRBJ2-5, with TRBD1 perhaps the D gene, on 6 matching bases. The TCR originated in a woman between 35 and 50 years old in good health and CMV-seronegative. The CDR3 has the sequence CASSPAGVGEETQYF. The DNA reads TGTGCCAGCAGCCCTGCAGGGGTCGGAGAGGAGACCCAGTACTTC.